A selection of T cell receptor beta chains follows, all from one sample in a study of PD-1 blockade in mismatch repair-deficient tumors. The protocol was immunoSEQ multiplex PCR, while the TCRdb copy is restricted to in-frame clones and leaves out a portion. This table has around 14,000 clones, roughly 80% appearing once. Their cognate antigens are unknown. The specimen was cells cultured in vitro, collected from a patient treated with pembrolizumab. All receptors come from an adult with mismatch repair-deficient cancer. CDR3s leave out the opening cysteine and the closing phenylalanine or tryptophan. The order of the fields is CDR3 protein, J gene, V gene.

CDR3 protein: ASSEGGPKQETQY
J gene: TRBJ2-5
V gene: TRBV2

CDR3 protein: ASSIWTGGEWAYEQY
J gene: TRBJ2-7
V gene: TRBV19

CDR3 protein: ASGRWDRGYEQY
J gene: TRBJ2-7
V gene: TRBV2

CDR3 protein: ASSLQGFGELF
J gene: TRBJ2-2
V gene: TRBV27

CDR3 protein: ASSSPTRAVHEAF
J gene: TRBJ1-1
V gene: TRBV27

CDR3 protein: ASSTGETQY
J gene: TRBJ2-5
V gene: TRBV5-1

CDR3 protein: ASSLYRGETQY
J gene: TRBJ2-5
V gene: TRBV5-6

CDR3 protein: ASSYSPSLQEQF
J gene: TRBJ2-1
V gene: TRBV6-5

CDR3 protein: ASSLSWAYNEQF
J gene: TRBJ2-1
V gene: TRBV7-2

CDR3 protein: ASSSGLAGGDEQY
J gene: TRBJ2-7
V gene: TRBV6-5

CDR3 protein: ASSLRGLLYEQY
J gene: TRBJ2-7
V gene: TRBV27

CDR3 protein: ASSLWGRSGYT
J gene: TRBJ1-2
V gene: TRBV27

CDR3 protein: AWSFYTSTDTQY
J gene: TRBJ2-3
V gene: TRBV30

CDR3 protein: ASSSGLAGGDTQY
J gene: TRBJ2-3
V gene: TRBV5-1

CDR3 protein: ASKGLAGRTGELF
J gene: TRBJ2-2
V gene: TRBV6-1

CDR3 protein: ASSVNLGAYNEQF
J gene: TRBJ2-1
V gene: TRBV9

CDR3 protein: ASSVETHYNEQF
J gene: TRBJ2-1
V gene: TRBV9

CDR3 protein: ASSPLVSGSYEQY
J gene: TRBJ2-7
V gene: TRBV5-1

CDR3 protein: ASSPQREAGSPLH
J gene: TRBJ1-6
V gene: TRBV18

CDR3 protein: ASTETHNSYNEQF
J gene: TRBJ2-1
V gene: TRBV2

CDR3 protein: ASSSQPGEGYT
J gene: TRBJ1-2
V gene: TRBV13

CDR3 protein: ASSAAVRASDNEQF
J gene: TRBJ2-1
V gene: TRBV9

CDR3 protein: ASSLITGEYGYT
J gene: TRBJ1-2
V gene: TRBV28

CDR3 protein: ASSIRDTVGNTEAF
J gene: TRBJ1-1
V gene: TRBV7-9

CDR3 protein: ASSPTGDSNQPQH
J gene: TRBJ1-5
V gene: TRBV5-5

CDR3 protein: ASSLGGTYEQY
J gene: TRBJ2-7
V gene: TRBV5-4

CDR3 protein: ASSWSGGIQETQY
J gene: TRBJ2-5
V gene: TRBV19

CDR3 protein: ATSRDLFGANVLT
J gene: TRBJ2-6
V gene: TRBV15

CDR3 protein: ASSPGAWLNTEAF
J gene: TRBJ1-1
V gene: TRBV19

CDR3 protein: ASSRSLGFAPRPSTDTQY
J gene: TRBJ2-3
V gene: TRBV23-1

CDR3 protein: ASSPGTGSEQY
J gene: TRBJ2-7
V gene: TRBV6-6

CDR3 protein: ASSSGFSRGEQF
J gene: TRBJ2-1
V gene: TRBV27

CDR3 protein: ASSTDMNTEAF
J gene: TRBJ1-1
V gene: TRBV19

CDR3 protein: ASSRTGGYEQF
J gene: TRBJ2-1
V gene: TRBV27

CDR3 protein: AWSSTQYNEQF
J gene: TRBJ2-1
V gene: TRBV30

CDR3 protein: ASGGQGARAF
J gene: TRBJ1-1
V gene: TRBV28

CDR3 protein: ASSLPAYPGAKNIQY
J gene: TRBJ2-4
V gene: TRBV5-4

CDR3 protein: ATAGAPPGADTQY
J gene: TRBJ2-3
V gene: TRBV19

CDR3 protein: ASSEQGGDQPQH
J gene: TRBJ1-5
V gene: TRBV6-1

CDR3 protein: ASSTRGTGNTGELF
J gene: TRBJ2-2
V gene: TRBV7-9

CDR3 protein: ASSVVSGTGELF
J gene: TRBJ2-2
V gene: TRBV9

CDR3 protein: ASRPGQEYSYEQY
J gene: TRBJ2-7
V gene: TRBV28

CDR3 protein: AWTWESSNQPQH
J gene: TRBJ1-5
V gene: TRBV30

CDR3 protein: ASSSSSGNYEQY
J gene: .
V gene: TRBV5-1

CDR3 protein: ASSFRSSYEQY
J gene: TRBJ2-7
V gene: TRBV27

CDR3 protein: ASSPLRTYEQY
J gene: TRBJ2-7
V gene: TRBV18

CDR3 protein: ASSPAGGNNQPQH
J gene: TRBJ1-5
V gene: TRBV28

CDR3 protein: ASTSGRGYNEQF
J gene: TRBJ2-1
V gene: TRBV19

CDR3 protein: ASSTGQVGPYEQY
J gene: TRBJ2-7
V gene: TRBV5-1

CDR3 protein: ASSLLRQTTNEKLF
J gene: TRBJ1-4
V gene: TRBV5-8